The T cell receptor (beta chain) described here comes from a study of CD8+ T cells in alopecia areata. Findings of the study overall: Researchers report lesional scalp, most notably alopecia totalis/universalis, outstripped normal scalp in clonality.

As for this clone: The antigen is unknown.

The CDR3 has 16 residues. Germline assignment: CDR1 SGHTA and CDR2 FQGNSA. V shed 2 bases, J shed 1 base, and the junction held 4 bases outside the gene matches. RNA extraction and reverse transcription yielded cDNA as sequencing template. Generated by immunoSEQ multiplex PCR, the TCRdb table keeps only in-frame clones and is missing some. The profile shows more than 85,000 clones, 35% to 45% of them singletons. The rearrangement links TRBV7-2 to TRBJ2-5; TRBD2 agrees at 10 bases. Specimen: CD4+ T cells sorted from blood. This clonotype was sampled from a human donor with alopecia areata. For the CDR3, the DNA is TGTGCCAGCAGCTTAAGCTCTAGCGGGAGCCAAGAGACCCAGTACTTC. Its translation: CASSLSSSGSQETQYF.